This TCR beta chain is from a study of blood T cell repertoires in COVID-19. Trimming removed 6 bases from V and 2 bases from J; junction bases left unmatched: 10. Germline values: CDR1 WSHSY, CDR2 SAAADI. This CDR3 region has 16 residues. Per the original methods: The assay estimated nucleated cells by amplifying reference gene primers. Repertoires were generated with immunoSEQ multiplex PCR, while TCRdb's copy carries only in-frame clones and drops some. That table furnishes V, J and clone size, whereas the DNA furnished D and trimming. The table lists about 150,000 clones, about 80% of them singletons, with 25% to 30% in the top ten.

The J gene is TRBJ1-2, the V gene TRBV10-2; 9 bases agree with TRBD1. Material: peripheral blood. The TCR originated in a woman between 55 and 75 years old with acute or convalescent COVID-19. CDR3 loop: CASSLGTGNKNYGYTF. The DNA for the CDR3 is TGCGCCAGCAGCCTCGGGACAGGGAATAAAAACTATGGCTACACCTTC.